The rows below give T cell receptor beta chains drawn from one sample of a study of T cell responses to AZD1222 COVID-19 vaccine. TCRdb's table, derived via immunoSEQ multiplex PCR, lists solely in-frame clones and lacks some. The data hold approximately 90,000 clones, with 88% observed a single time. This sample comprised peripheral blood, obtained on day 0 of AZD1222 vaccination. These receptors came from an adult in good health. Each CDR3 is given with its conserved first and last residue. Each record gives: V gene, clone size, D gene, J gene, CDR3 protein, CDR3 DNA. The D gene is left open where the match is weak. A clone size is listed for some rows: how often the clone was seen (once, few, many), or a class if it is expanded.

v_call: TRBV5-1; clone_size: .; d_call: .; j_call: TRBJ1-1; cdr3_aa: CASSLTWTGMNTEAFF; cdr3_nt: TGCGCCAGCAGCTTGACCTGGACGGGAATGAACACTGAAGCTTTCTTT
v_call: TRBV5-1; clone_size: .; d_call: TRBD1; j_call: TRBJ1-1; cdr3_aa: CASSQTGTGKAEAFF; cdr3_nt: TGCGCCAGCAGTCAAACCGGGACAGGGAAGGCTGAAGCTTTCTTT
v_call: TRBV6-6; clone_size: .; d_call: .; j_call: TRBJ2-2; cdr3_aa: CASSSPSDSTGELFF; cdr3_nt: TGTGCCAGCAGTTCCCCCTCCGACAGTACCGGGGAGCTGTTTTTT
v_call: TRBV10-2; clone_size: .; d_call: .; j_call: TRBJ1-2; cdr3_aa: CASSALQGWSYGYTF; cdr3_nt: TGCGCCAGCAGTGCTCTACAAGGTTGGAGCTATGGCTACACCTTC
v_call: TRBV5-8; clone_size: .; d_call: .; j_call: TRBJ2-7; cdr3_aa: CASSLEAVSSYEQYF; cdr3_nt: TGTGCCAGCAGCTTGGAGGCGGTGAGCTCCTACGAGCAGTACTTC
v_call: TRBV25-1; clone_size: .; d_call: .; j_call: TRBJ1-1; cdr3_aa: CASNAPGTEAFF; cdr3_nt: TGTGCCAGCAACGCCCCCGGCACTGAAGCTTTCTTT
v_call: TRBV12-2; clone_size: .; d_call: .; j_call: TRBJ1-5; cdr3_aa: CASRSSHQPQHF; cdr3_nt: TGTGCAAGTCGCTCCTCCCATCAGCCCCAGCATTTT
v_call: TRBV6-2/TRBV6-3; clone_size: .; d_call: .; j_call: TRBJ2-1; cdr3_aa: CASSYKNNEQFF; cdr3_nt: TGTGCCAGCAGTTACAAAAACAATGAGCAGTTCTTC
v_call: TRBV4-1; clone_size: .; d_call: .; j_call: TRBJ1-4; cdr3_aa: CASSQVTVGEKLFF; cdr3_nt: TGCGCCAGCAGCCAAGTGACGGTGGGTGAAAAACTGTTTTTT
v_call: TRBV9; clone_size: .; d_call: TRBD2; j_call: TRBJ2-2; cdr3_aa: CASSPLGAGGTGELFF; cdr3_nt: TGTGCCAGCAGCCCCCTGGGAGCGGGAGGGACCGGGGAGCTGTTTTTT
v_call: TRBV5-4; clone_size: .; d_call: .; j_call: TRBJ2-3; cdr3_aa: CASSLVADTQYF; cdr3_nt: TGTGCCAGCAGCTTGGTGGCAGATACGCAGTATTTT
v_call: TRBV28; clone_size: .; d_call: TRBD1; j_call: TRBJ1-1; cdr3_aa: CASSSYTGQMNTEAFF; cdr3_nt: TGTGCCAGCAGTTCTTATACGGGACAGATGAACACTGAAGCTTTCTTT
v_call: TRBV6-1; clone_size: .; d_call: .; j_call: TRBJ1-2; cdr3_aa: CASSEEVGGVGNGYTF; cdr3_nt: TGTGCCAGCAGTGAGGAAGTCGGGGGCGTCGGCAATGGCTACACCTTC
v_call: TRBV5-1; clone_size: .; d_call: .; j_call: TRBJ1-4; cdr3_aa: CASSLSGPQVNEKLFF; cdr3_nt: TGCGCCAGCAGCTTGAGTGGACCGCAAGTTAATGAAAAACTGTTTTTT
v_call: TRBV2; clone_size: .; d_call: .; j_call: TRBJ2-1; cdr3_aa: CASTGTLSYNEQFF; cdr3_nt: TGTGCCAGCACGGGGACCCTTTCCTACAATGAGCAGTTCTTC
v_call: TRBV6-2/TRBV6-3; clone_size: .; d_call: TRBD2; j_call: TRBJ2-1; cdr3_aa: CASSRGGLAANNEQFF; cdr3_nt: TGTGCCAGCAGCCGAGGCGGACTAGCGGCGAACAATGAGCAGTTCTTC
v_call: TRBV28; clone_size: .; d_call: .; j_call: TRBJ1-3; cdr3_aa: CASNTPGNTIYF; cdr3_nt: TGTGCCAGCAATACACCGGGAAACACCATATATTTT
v_call: TRBV2; clone_size: .; d_call: .; j_call: TRBJ2-5; cdr3_aa: CASSGLAGETQYF; cdr3_nt: TGTGCCAGCAGTGGCCTGGCGGGAGAGACCCAGTACTTC
v_call: TRBV6-5; clone_size: .; d_call: .; j_call: TRBJ1-3; cdr3_aa: CASSSTNSGNTIYF; cdr3_nt: TGTGCCAGCAGTTCCACCAACTCTGGAAACACCATATATTTT
v_call: TRBV9; clone_size: .; d_call: TRBD1; j_call: TRBJ1-1; cdr3_aa: CASSVGWSARDRGLMNTEAFF; cdr3_nt: TGTGCCAGCAGCGTAGGGTGGTCCGCCCGGGACAGGGGGCTCATGAACACTGAAGCTTTCTTT
v_call: TRBV28; clone_size: .; d_call: .; j_call: TRBJ2-3; cdr3_aa: CASSLLGVRDRTDTQYF; cdr3_nt: TGTGCCAGCAGTTTATTGGGGGTGAGGGACCGCACAGATACGCAGTATTTT
v_call: TRBV11-3; clone_size: once; d_call: .; j_call: TRBJ2-6; cdr3_aa: CASSLGVSSGANVLTF; cdr3_nt: TGTGCCAGCAGCTTGGGCGTCTCCTCTGGGGCCAACGTCCTGACTTTC
v_call: TRBV7-9; clone_size: .; d_call: TRBD1; j_call: TRBJ2-7; cdr3_aa: CASSLTGTGNEQYF; cdr3_nt: TGTGCCAGCAGCTTAACCGGGACAGGTAACGAGCAGTACTTC
v_call: TRBV7-9; clone_size: .; d_call: .; j_call: TRBJ1-2; cdr3_aa: CASSLTGIYGECLEGYTF; cdr3_nt: TGTGCCAGCAGCCTAACTGGTATATATGGTGAGTGTCTTGAGGGCTACACCTTC
v_call: TRBV5-8; clone_size: .; d_call: .; j_call: TRBJ1-6; cdr3_aa: CASSPPGVRDSPLHF; cdr3_nt: TGTGCCAGCAGCCCCCCCGGTGTTCGCGATTCACCCCTCCACTTT
v_call: TRBV10-3; clone_size: .; d_call: .; j_call: TRBJ1-3; cdr3_aa: CAISEGSGGVSIYF; cdr3_nt: TGTGCCATCAGTGAAGGATCGGGAGGGGTTTCCATATATTTT
v_call: TRBV12-3/TRBV12-4; clone_size: .; d_call: TRBD1; j_call: TRBJ1-5; cdr3_aa: CASSGDRGQPQHF; cdr3_nt: TGTGCCAGCAGCGGGGACAGGGGCCAGCCCCAGCATTTT
v_call: TRBV5-4; clone_size: .; d_call: .; j_call: TRBJ1-5; cdr3_aa: CASSLEGHPQHF; cdr3_nt: TGTGCCAGCAGCTTGGAAGGACATCCCCAGCATTTT
v_call: TRBV6-5; clone_size: .; d_call: TRBD2; j_call: TRBJ2-2; cdr3_aa: CASSYGLAGVAGELFF; cdr3_nt: TGTGCCAGCAGTTACGGACTAGCGGGAGTCGCCGGGGAGCTGTTTTTT
v_call: TRBV4-2; clone_size: .; d_call: .; j_call: TRBJ2-2; cdr3_aa: CASSQISANTGELFF; cdr3_nt: TGTGCCAGCAGCCAGATTTCAGCGAACACCGGGGAGCTGTTTTTT
v_call: TRBV4-1; clone_size: .; d_call: .; j_call: TRBJ2-2; cdr3_aa: CASSRNREVNTGELFF; cdr3_nt: TGCGCCAGCAGCCGTAACAGGGAAGTGAACACCGGGGAGCTGTTTTTT
v_call: TRBV19; clone_size: .; d_call: TRBD2; j_call: TRBJ2-7; cdr3_aa: CASSERSSGAYEQYF; cdr3_nt: TGTGCCAGTAGTGAGCGGTCTAGCGGGGCCTACGAGCAGTACTTC
v_call: TRBV7-3; clone_size: .; d_call: TRBD2; j_call: TRBJ2-1; cdr3_aa: CASSLVPGGSILDNEQFF; cdr3_nt: TGTGCCAGCAGCTTGGTTCCGGGAGGAAGCATATTGGACAATGAGCAGTTCTTC
v_call: TRBV9; clone_size: .; d_call: .; j_call: TRBJ1-2; cdr3_aa: CASSRGAGYTF; cdr3_nt: TGTGCCAGCAGCAGGGGGGCGGGCTACACCTTC
v_call: TRBV19; clone_size: .; d_call: .; j_call: TRBJ1-6; cdr3_aa: CASTPTGNNSPLHF; cdr3_nt: TGTGCCAGTACCCCGACGGGAAATAATTCACCCCTCCACTTT
v_call: TRBV28; clone_size: .; d_call: .; j_call: TRBJ1-2; cdr3_aa: CASSLWAYGYTF; cdr3_nt: TGTGCCAGCAGTTTATGGGCGTATGGCTACACCTTC
v_call: TRBV7-8; clone_size: .; d_call: TRBD1; j_call: TRBJ2-5; cdr3_aa: CASSLDRGETQYF; cdr3_nt: TGTGCCAGCAGCTTAGACAGGGGAGAGACCCAGTACTTC
v_call: TRBV6-7; clone_size: once; d_call: TRBD2; j_call: TRBJ2-7; cdr3_aa: CASSYASGRAFHEQYF; cdr3_nt: TGTGCCAGCAGTTACGCTAGCGGGAGGGCCTTCCACGAGCAGTACTTC
v_call: TRBV15; clone_size: .; d_call: TRBD1; j_call: TRBJ1-5; cdr3_aa: CATSRGMKTGTEPQHF; cdr3_nt: TGTGCCACCAGCAGAGGTATGAAGACAGGGACAGAGCCCCAGCATTTT
v_call: TRBV6-4; clone_size: .; d_call: .; j_call: TRBJ2-2; cdr3_aa: CASSDRPNTGELFF; cdr3_nt: TGTGCCAGCAGTGACAGGCCTAACACCGGGGAGCTGTTTTTT
v_call: TRBV5-6; clone_size: .; d_call: .; j_call: TRBJ1-1; cdr3_aa: CASSLRRQMENTEAFF; cdr3_nt: TGTGCCAGCAGCTTACGTCGGCAGATGGAGAACACTGAAGCTTTCTTT
v_call: TRBV12-3/TRBV12-4; clone_size: .; d_call: .; j_call: TRBJ1-1; cdr3_aa: CASSLGGALKAFF; cdr3_nt: TGTGCCAGCAGTTTAGGGGGGGCATTGAAAGCTTTCTTT
v_call: TRBV25-1; clone_size: .; d_call: .; j_call: TRBJ1-2; cdr3_aa: CASSAAGFYGYTF; cdr3_nt: TGTGCCAGCAGTGCAGCAGGATTCTATGGCTACACCTTC
v_call: TRBV5-1; clone_size: once; d_call: TRBD1; j_call: TRBJ1-1; cdr3_aa: CASSPQGAGGTEAFF; cdr3_nt: TGCGCCAGCAGCCCCCAGGGGGCAGGAGGAACTGAAGCTTTCTTT
v_call: TRBV7-9; clone_size: .; d_call: TRBD1; j_call: TRBJ2-1; cdr3_aa: CASSPRGRVDNEQFF; cdr3_nt: TGTGCCAGCAGCCCAAGGGGGCGGGTGGACAATGAGCAGTTCTTC
v_call: TRBV7-9; clone_size: .; d_call: .; j_call: TRBJ2-5; cdr3_aa: CASSPGETQYF; cdr3_nt: TGTGCCAGCAGCCCGGGGGAGACCCAGTACTTC
v_call: TRBV5-6; clone_size: few; d_call: .; j_call: TRBJ2-5; cdr3_aa: CASSLVADYQETQYF; cdr3_nt: TGTGCCAGCAGCTTAGTAGCGGATTACCAAGAGACCCAGTACTTC
v_call: TRBV5-6; clone_size: .; d_call: .; j_call: TRBJ1-5; cdr3_aa: CASSLSGNQPQHF; cdr3_nt: TGTGCCAGCAGCTTGAGTGGCAATCAGCCCCAGCATTTT
v_call: TRBV21-1; clone_size: .; d_call: .; j_call: TRBJ1-3; cdr3_aa: CASSRHLRGAFSGNTIYF; cdr3_nt: TGTGCCAGCAGCAGACATCTCAGGGGAGCCTTCTCTGGAAACACCATATATTTT
v_call: TRBV29-1; clone_size: once; d_call: TRBD1; j_call: TRBJ1-2; cdr3_aa: CSVVAGGANYGYTF; cdr3_nt: TGCAGCGTCGTGGCAGGGGGCGCGAACTATGGCTACACCTTC
v_call: TRBV3-1/TRBV3-2; clone_size: few; d_call: TRBD1; j_call: TRBJ1-1; cdr3_aa: CASSPRDSEAFF; cdr3_nt: TGTGCCAGCAGCCCCCGGGACAGTGAAGCTTTCTTT
v_call: TRBV15; clone_size: once; d_call: .; j_call: TRBJ2-2; cdr3_aa: CATSTLPGRLNGELFF; cdr3_nt: TGTGCCACCAGCACTCTTCCGGGACGGCTGAACGGGGAGCTGTTTTTT
v_call: TRBV14; clone_size: .; d_call: TRBD1; j_call: TRBJ2-1; cdr3_aa: CASSYRGNEQFF; cdr3_nt: TGTGCCAGCAGCTACAGGGGGAATGAGCAGTTCTTC
v_call: TRBV28; clone_size: once; d_call: TRBD1; j_call: TRBJ1-2; cdr3_aa: CASTLGQGYGYTF; cdr3_nt: TGTGCCAGCACCCTAGGACAGGGCTATGGCTACACCTTC
v_call: TRBV5-4; clone_size: .; d_call: .; j_call: TRBJ2-4; cdr3_aa: CASSLPGDLKNIQYF; cdr3_nt: TGTGCCAGCAGCTTGCCAGGGGACCTTAAAAACATTCAGTACTTC